These 14 T cell receptor beta chains came from one sample sequenced in a study of T cell changes during pregnancy in multiple sclerosis. Profiling relied on immunoSEQ multiplex PCR, and the TCRdb table lists in-frame clones only, not all of them. The data contain 45,000 to 60,000 clones, about nine tenths of them seen just once; the ten biggest clones take up approximately 0.61%. The specimen comprised CD4+ T cells from peripheral blood mononuclear cells, sampled after pregnancy. Receptor source: a female donor in good health, enrolled as a control in a pregnancy study.

The chain carries TRBV7-9 and TRBJ2-7, with TRBD2 as a possible D gene (6 bases). V gave up 5 bases and J gave up 5 bases, with 13 bases separating them. Germline CDR1 and CDR2: SEHNR and FQNEAQ (reference sequence). The CDR3 loop spans 13 amino acids. CDR3 residues: CASSTGLYNEQYF. CDR3 sequence (DNA): TGTGCCAGCAGCACGGGACTTTACAACGAGCAGTACTTC. Full variable domain (rest looked up from reference TRBV7-9 and TRBJ2-7): DTGVSQNPRHKITKRGQNVTFRCDPISEHNRLYWYRQTLGQGPEFLTYFQNEAQLEKSRLLSDRFSAERPKGSFSTLEIQRTEQGDSAMYLCASSTGLYNEQYFGPGTRLTVT.

The V gene is TRBV5-1, the J gene TRBJ1-6; tentative D call: TRBD1 (6 bases). V was cut by 4 bases and J by 1 base, with 9 bases left in between. Looked up from germline, CDR1 is SGHRS and CDR2 is YFSETQ. The CDR3 has 15 residues. This CDR3 is CASSAGQSYNSPLHF. The CDR3 DNA is TGCGCCAGCAGCGCTGGACAGTCCTATAATTCACCCCTCCACTTT. The variable domain in full, completed from reference TRBV5-1 and TRBJ1-6, reads KAGVTQTPRYLIKTRGQQVTLSCSPISGHRSVSWYQQTPGQGLQFLFEYFSETQRNKGNFPGRFSGRQFSNSRSEMNVSTLELGDSALYLCASSAGQSYNSPLHFGNGTRLTVT.

This rearrangement joins TRBV7-2 to TRBJ1-5; D ambiguous. The V and J ends lost 5 bases and 2 bases respectively, with 7 bases between them. Germline CDR1 is SGHTA and CDR2 is FQGNSA. This CDR3 has 13 amino acids. The CDR3 sequence: CASSVRGNQPQHF. DNA of the CDR3: TGTGCCAGCAGCGTCCGGGGCAATCAGCCCCAGCATTTT.

The DNA of the CDR3 is TGCAGTGCTAGAGAACTCGAGACCCAGTACTTC. Its protein product is CSARELETQYF. The chain recombines TRBV20-1 with TRBJ2-5; unclear D gene. Trimming left V 0 bases short and J 5 bases short, with 4 bases between. CDR1 is DFQATT, CDR2 SNEGSKA, per germline (reference sequence). The CDR3 contains 11 residues.

The chain is built from TRBV7-9 and TRBJ1-4; D ambiguous. The germline V gene encodes CDR1 SEHNR and CDR2 FQNEAQ (reference sequence). The CDR3 has 11 residues. V was trimmed by 5 bases and J by 8 bases, leaving 6 bases between them. The CDR3: CASSPQEKLFF. As DNA, the CDR3 is TGTGCCAGCAGCCCGCAGGAAAAACTGTTTTTT. Together with reference TRBV7-9 and TRBJ1-4, the CDR3 gives the full variable domain: DTGVSQNPRHKITKRGQNVTFRCDPISEHNRLYWYRQTLGQGPEFLTYFQNEAQLEKSRLLSDRFSAERPKGSFSTLEIQRTEQGDSAMYLCASSPQEKLFFGSGTQLSVL.

V usage is TRBV18 and J usage is TRBJ2-5; D might be TRBD2 (7 bases). Trimming pared 4 bases from V and 4 bases from J, leaving 13 bases between. The V gene's germline CDR1 is KGHSH and CDR2 LQKENI. CDR3 size: 14 residues. In nucleotides, the CDR3 is TGTGCCAGCTCACTCCGGGGAGGGGGAGAGACCCAGTACTTC. Protein: CASSLRGGGETQYF.

V gene TRBV5-1 combines with J gene TRBJ2-6; 9 bases match TRBD1. Per the germline V gene, CDR1 is SGHRS and CDR2 is YFSETQ. The CDR3 sequence is 16 residues long. The ends lost 3 bases at V and 2 bases at J; junction bases unmatched: 3. The CDR3 reads CASSSTGGAGANVLTF. The CDR3 DNA sequence: TGCGCCAGCAGCTCCACAGGGGGCGCTGGGGCCAACGTCCTGACTTTC.

The chain has TRBV9 and TRBJ1-6; no definite D call. Per germline, CDR1 SGDLS and CDR2 YYNGEE. The V end lost 2 bases, the J end lost 8 bases, and 14 bases lay between the germline ends. This CDR3 comprises 15 residues. CDR3 amino acids: CASSVRPSRDSPLHF. For the CDR3, the DNA is TGTGCCAGCAGCGTCAGACCTTCGAGGGATTCACCCCTCCACTTT.

The chain has TRBV5-1 and TRBJ2-1; D is perhaps TRBD2 (5 bases). The CDR3 is made up of 15 amino acids. V lost 6 bases and J lost 0, with 13 bases in between. Germline values: CDR1 SGHRS, CDR2 YFSETQ. DNA of the CDR3: TGCGCCAGCAATATAGCGAGTAGCTCCTACAATGAGCAGTTCTTC. Amino acid sequence: CASNIASSSYNEQFF.

This clone came up once. The chain is built from TRBV6-6 and TRBJ1-2; maybe TRBD1 (5 bases). Germline lookup yields CDR1 MNHNY and CDR2 SVGAGI (reference sequence). V was shortened by 5 bases and J by 5 bases, with 12 bases between the two germline ends. This CDR3 spans 13 amino acids. Here the CDR3 DNA reads TGTGCCAGCAGTCATCAGGGAGGGTATGGCTACACCTTC. Translating it yields CASSHQGGYGYTF.

The chain combines TRBV27 with TRBJ1-3, with D possibly matching TRBD1 (5 bases). Germline CDR1 reads MNHEY; CDR2 reads SMNVEV (reference sequence). The V end lost 2 bases, the J end lost 4 bases, and 9 bases lay between the germline ends. The CDR3 has 14 amino acids. CDR3 region: CASSLRGYGNTIYF. The CDR3 DNA is TGTGCCAGCAGTTTACGGGGGTACGGAAACACCATATATTTT.

V usage is TRBV19 and J usage is TRBJ2-1, with 14 bases aligning to TRBD2. J was trimmed by 0 bases and V by 5 bases; bases with no gene match: 6. This CDR3 is 18 amino acids long. Germline assignment: CDR1 LNHDA and CDR2 SQIVND (reference sequence). The CDR3 spells CASSLGTSGRSSYNEQFF. The CDR3 coding sequence is TGTGCCAGTAGTCTTGGGACTAGCGGGAGAAGCTCCTACAATGAGCAGTTCTTC. The complete variable domain, with remaining parts taken from reference TRBV19 and TRBJ2-1, reads DGGITQSPKYLFRKEGQNVTLSCEQNLNHDAMYWYRQDPGQGLRLIYYSQIVNDFQKGDIAEGYSVSREKKESFPLTVTSAQKNPTAFYLCASSLGTSGRSSYNEQFFGPGTRLTVL.

The J gene is TRBJ1-2, the V gene TRBV11-2, with D possibly being TRBD1 (6 bases). Germline V gives CDR1 SGHAT, CDR2 FQNNGV. V dropped 5 bases and J dropped 8 bases, with 12 bases sitting between them. The CDR3 is 12 residues long. As DNA, the CDR3 is TGTGCCAGCAGCGAACAGGGTTTCGGCTACACCTTC. It specifies CASSEQGFGYTF.

This chain links TRBV7-2 with TRBJ2-7, with 9 bases aligning to TRBD1. Germline V gives CDR1 SGHTA, CDR2 FQGNSA. The CDR3 has 17 amino acids. Trimming at V came to 0 bases and at J to 3 bases, leaving 9 bases not matched to a gene. CDR3 bases: TGTGCCAGCAGCTTAGCGACTAACGTGGGACAGGGCTACGAGCAGTACTTC. It specifies CASSLATNVGQGYEQYF.